This TCR beta chain was documented in a study of shared clonotypes between healthy human individuals. With respect to this clone: Its target is not known.

Ten immunoSEQ deep assay plates served to sequence unsorted PBMC DNA. This table comes from immunoSEQ multiplex PCR, and its TCRdb copy is limited to in-frame clones, with some not included. The table records 450,000 to 500,000 clones, 79% of them present only once. Study observations and caveats: Having only a few donors restricted how much genetic and exposure-history diversity was captured.

The CDR3 spans 19 residues. Germline lookup yields CDR1 LGHNA and CDR2 YNFKEQ. The V gene lost 5 bases and the J gene lost 0 bases, with 23 bases spanning the gap. The sequence was obtained from a woman in her thirties or forties in good health. Some clones in this sample may be carry-over from other donors' samples. This chain connects TRBV4-2 to TRBJ1-5; no definite D call. Source material: PBMCs. The CDR3 nucleotides are TGTGCCAGCAGCTGCGGGCGGATCGGGCCCCTTTATAGCAATCAGCCCCAGCATTTT. It encodes CASSCGRIGPLYSNQPQHF.